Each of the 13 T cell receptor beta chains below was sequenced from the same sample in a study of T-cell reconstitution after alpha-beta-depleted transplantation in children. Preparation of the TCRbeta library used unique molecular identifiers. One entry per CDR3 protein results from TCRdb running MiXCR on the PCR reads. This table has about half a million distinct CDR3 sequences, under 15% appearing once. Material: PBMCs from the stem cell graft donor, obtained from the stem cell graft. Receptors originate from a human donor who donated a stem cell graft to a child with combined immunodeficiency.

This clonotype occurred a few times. This chain's CDR3 is CASRRGTGIGQPQHF. CDR3 bases: TGTGCCAGCAGAAGAGGGACAGGGATCGGTCAGCCCCAGCATTTT. J is TRBJ1-5 and V is TRBV6-1; 9 bases fit TRBD1. The germline V gene has CDR1 MNHNS and CDR2 SASEGT. Losses at the gene ends were 6 bases for V and 6 bases for J; bases not matched to a gene: 9. The CDR3 spans 15 residues.

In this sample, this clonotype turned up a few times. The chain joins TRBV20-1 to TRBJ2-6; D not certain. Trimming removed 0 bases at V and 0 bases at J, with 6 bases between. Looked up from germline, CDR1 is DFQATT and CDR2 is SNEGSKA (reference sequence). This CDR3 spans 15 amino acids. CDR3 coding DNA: TGCAGTGCTAGAGAACAGTACTCTGGGGCCAACGTCCTGACTTTC. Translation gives CSAREQYSGANVLTF.

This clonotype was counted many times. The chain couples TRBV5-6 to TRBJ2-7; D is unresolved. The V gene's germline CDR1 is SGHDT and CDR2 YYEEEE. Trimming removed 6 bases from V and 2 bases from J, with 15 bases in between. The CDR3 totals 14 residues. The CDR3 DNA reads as TGTGCCAGCACCGGCGTAAGGGTCCCCTACGAGCAGTACTTC. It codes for CASTGVRVPYEQYF.

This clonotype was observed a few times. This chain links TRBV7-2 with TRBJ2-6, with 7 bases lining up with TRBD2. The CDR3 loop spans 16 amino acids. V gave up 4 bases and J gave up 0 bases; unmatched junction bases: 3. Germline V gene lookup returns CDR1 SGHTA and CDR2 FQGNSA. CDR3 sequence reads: CASSSSGISGANVLTF. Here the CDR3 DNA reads TGTGCCAGCAGCTCGAGCGGGATCTCTGGGGCCAACGTCCTGACTTTC.

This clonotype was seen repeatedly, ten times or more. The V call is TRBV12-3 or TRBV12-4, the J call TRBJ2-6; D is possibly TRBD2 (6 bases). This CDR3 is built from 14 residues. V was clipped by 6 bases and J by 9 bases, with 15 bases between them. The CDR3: CASRPWTEGNVLTF. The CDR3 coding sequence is TGTGCCAGCAGACCCTGGACGGAGGGCAACGTCCTGACTTTC.

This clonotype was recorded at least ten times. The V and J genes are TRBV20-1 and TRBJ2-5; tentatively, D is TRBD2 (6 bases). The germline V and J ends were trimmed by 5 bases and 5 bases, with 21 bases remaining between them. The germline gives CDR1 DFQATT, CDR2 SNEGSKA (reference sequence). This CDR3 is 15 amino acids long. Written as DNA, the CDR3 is TGCAGTGCTCCTACCCGGGACTCTGGGGGGGAGACCCAGTACTTC. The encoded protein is CSAPTRDSGGETQYF.

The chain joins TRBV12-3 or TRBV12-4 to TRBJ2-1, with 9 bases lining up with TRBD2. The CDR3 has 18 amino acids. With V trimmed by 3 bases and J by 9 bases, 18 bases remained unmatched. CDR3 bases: TGTGCCAGCAGTTTGGGGATAGTGGGCGGGAGGGCCATCGGTGAGCAGTTCTTC. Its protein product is CASSLGIVGGRAIGEQFF.

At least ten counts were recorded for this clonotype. DNA of the CDR3: TGTGCCACCAGGTTATACGAGCAGTACTTC. It specifies CATRLYEQYF. The chain couples TRBV15 to TRBJ2-7; D call uncertain. V was pared by 6 bases and J by 4 bases, with 4 bases between. The length of the CDR3 is 10 residues. Germline V gene lookup returns CDR1 LNHNV and CDR2 YYDKDF (reference sequence).

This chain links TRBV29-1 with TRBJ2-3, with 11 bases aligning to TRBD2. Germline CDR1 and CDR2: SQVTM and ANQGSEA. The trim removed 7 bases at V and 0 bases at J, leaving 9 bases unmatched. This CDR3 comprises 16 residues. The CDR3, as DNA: TGCAGCGGCTACCCCACTAGCGGGGGTAGCACAGATACGCAGTATTTT. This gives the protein CSGYPTSGGSTDTQYF.

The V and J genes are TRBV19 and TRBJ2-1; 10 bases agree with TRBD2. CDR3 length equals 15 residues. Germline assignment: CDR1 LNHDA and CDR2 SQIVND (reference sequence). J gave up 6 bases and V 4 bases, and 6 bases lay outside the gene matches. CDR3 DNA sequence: TGTGCCAGTAGTACCACTAGCGGGGTTGTCAATGAGCAGTTCTTC. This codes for CASSTTSGVVNEQFF.

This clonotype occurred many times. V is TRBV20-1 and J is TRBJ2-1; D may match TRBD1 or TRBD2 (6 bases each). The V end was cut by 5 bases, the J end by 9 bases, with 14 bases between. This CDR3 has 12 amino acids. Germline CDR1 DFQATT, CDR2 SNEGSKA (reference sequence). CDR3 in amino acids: CSAYRAGSEQFF. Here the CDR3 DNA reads TGCAGTGCTTACAGGGCCGGGAGTGAGCAGTTCTTC.

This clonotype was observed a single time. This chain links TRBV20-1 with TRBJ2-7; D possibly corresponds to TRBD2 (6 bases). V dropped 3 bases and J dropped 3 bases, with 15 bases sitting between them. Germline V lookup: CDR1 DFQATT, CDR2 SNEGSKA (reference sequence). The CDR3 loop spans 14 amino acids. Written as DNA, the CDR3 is TGCAGTGCTAGTCCCGCGGGACTCCGCTACGAGCAGTACTTC. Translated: CSASPAGLRYEQYF.

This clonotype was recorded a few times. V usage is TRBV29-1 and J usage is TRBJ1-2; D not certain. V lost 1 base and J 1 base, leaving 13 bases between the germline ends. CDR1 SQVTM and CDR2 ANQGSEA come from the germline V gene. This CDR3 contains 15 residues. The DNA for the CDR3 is TGCAGCGTTGAAGTATTCCTTAAATTTAACTATGGCTACACCTTC. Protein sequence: CSVEVFLKFNYGYTF.